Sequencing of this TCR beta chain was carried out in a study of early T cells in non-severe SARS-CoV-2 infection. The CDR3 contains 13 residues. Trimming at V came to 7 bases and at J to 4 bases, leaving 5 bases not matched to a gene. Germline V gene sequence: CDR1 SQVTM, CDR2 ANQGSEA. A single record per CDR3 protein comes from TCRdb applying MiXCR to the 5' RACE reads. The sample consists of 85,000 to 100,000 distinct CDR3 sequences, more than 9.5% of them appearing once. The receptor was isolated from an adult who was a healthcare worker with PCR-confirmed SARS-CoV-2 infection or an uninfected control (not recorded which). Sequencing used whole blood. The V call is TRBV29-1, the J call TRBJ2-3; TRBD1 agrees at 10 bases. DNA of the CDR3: TGCAGCGGTTGGGACAGGGGATCAGATACGCAGTATTTT. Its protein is CSGWDRGSDTQYF.